This entry concerns a single T cell receptor beta chain. Its specificity is not known. The source of the sample is a study of cytomegalovirus exposure and HLA in healthy donors. Study-wide results and caveats: Researchers reported in a later analysis that a missense DCLRE1C variant was tied to TCR beta V- and J-gene trimming. A few CMV-associated chains proved CMV antigen-specific in vitro. Presence/absence results assume similar sequencing depth per donor, which may not hold.

Primers for the PCR totalled 60 Vbeta and 13 Jbeta. Study processing details: Later work found 74 million or so unique TCR beta chains, with approximately 12 million shared. Profiling relied on immunoSEQ multiplex PCR, and the TCRdb table lists in-frame clones only, not all of them. V, J and clone size reflect that table, while D and trimming were determined from the DNA. The sample lists approximately 70,000 clones, around 70% seen once, with roughly 11% in the top ten. There are 13 residues in the CDR3. Germline V gene sequence: CDR1 LNHNV, CDR2 YYDKDF (reference sequence). V lost 4 bases and J 4 bases, leaving 10 bases between the germline ends.

Sequenced sample: PBMCs. This sequence joins TRBV15 and TRBJ2-5; TRBD2 is a possible D gene (5 bases). The clonotype originates from a human donor in good health. The chain's CDR3 is CATSNEGRETQYF. In DNA form, the CDR3 reads TGTGCCACCAGCAATGAGGGTAGAGAGACCCAGTACTTC.